The entry below gives a single T cell receptor beta chain sequence along with its context. TCRdb's table, derived via immunoSEQ multiplex PCR, lists solely in-frame clones and lacks some. Among 74,000 or so clones listed, more than 85% were seen once. This entry comes from a study of technical replicates of blood from a few donors. Germline-derived CDR1 and CDR2 are LNHDA and SQIVND (reference sequence). J lost 5 bases, V lost 0 bases, and 1 base had no gene match. The CDR3 extends over 15 amino acids. This receptor was taken from a human donor in good health. The sequencing input was T cells isolated from PBMCs. The chain combines TRBV19 with TRBJ2-2; 9 bases line up with TRBD2. The DNA for the CDR3 is TGTGCCAGTAGTATAGATGCGGGAGGGACCGGGGAGCTGTTTTTT. It translates to CASSIDAGGTGELFF.